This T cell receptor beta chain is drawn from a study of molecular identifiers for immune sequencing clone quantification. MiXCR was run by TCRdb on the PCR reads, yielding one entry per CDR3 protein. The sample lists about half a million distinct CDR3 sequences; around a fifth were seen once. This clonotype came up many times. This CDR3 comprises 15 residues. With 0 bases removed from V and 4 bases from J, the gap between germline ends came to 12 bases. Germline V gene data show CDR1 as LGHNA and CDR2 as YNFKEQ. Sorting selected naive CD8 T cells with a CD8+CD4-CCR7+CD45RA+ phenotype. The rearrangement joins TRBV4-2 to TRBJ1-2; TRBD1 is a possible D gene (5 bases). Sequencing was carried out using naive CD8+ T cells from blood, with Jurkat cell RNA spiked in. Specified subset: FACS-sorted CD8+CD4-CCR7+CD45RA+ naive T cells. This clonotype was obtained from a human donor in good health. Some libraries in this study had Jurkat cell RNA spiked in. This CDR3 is CASSQEVTESYGYTF. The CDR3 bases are TGTGCCAGCAGCCAAGAGGTGACAGAGTCCTATGGCTACACCTTC.